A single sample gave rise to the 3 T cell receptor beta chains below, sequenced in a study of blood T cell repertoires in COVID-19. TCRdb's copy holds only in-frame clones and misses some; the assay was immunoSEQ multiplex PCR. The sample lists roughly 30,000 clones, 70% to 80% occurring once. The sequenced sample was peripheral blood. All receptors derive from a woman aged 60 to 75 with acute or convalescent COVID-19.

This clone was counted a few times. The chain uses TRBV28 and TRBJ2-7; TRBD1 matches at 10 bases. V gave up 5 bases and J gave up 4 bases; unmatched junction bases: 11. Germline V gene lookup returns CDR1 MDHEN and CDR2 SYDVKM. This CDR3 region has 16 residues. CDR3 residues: CASSPLGTGDDYEQYF. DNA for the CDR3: TGTGCCAGCAGTCCCCTCGGGACAGGGGATGATTACGAGCAGTACTTC. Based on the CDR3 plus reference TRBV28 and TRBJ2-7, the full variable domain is DVKVTQSSRYLVKRTGEKVFLECVQDMDHENMFWYRQDPGLGLRLIYFSYDVKMKEKGDIPEGYSVSREKKERFSLILESASTNQTSMYLCASSPLGTGDDYEQYFGPGTRLTVT.

This CDR3 reads CASRTGSGGQETQYF. For the CDR3, the DNA is TGCGCCAGCAGGACCGGTAGCGGGGGACAAGAGACCCAGTACTTC. The chain carries TRBV10-2 and TRBJ2-5, with 9 bases lining up with TRBD2. The CDR3 has 15 amino acids. V lost 6 bases and J lost 2; bases outside the gene matches: 7. Germline values: CDR1 WSHSY, CDR2 SAAADI.

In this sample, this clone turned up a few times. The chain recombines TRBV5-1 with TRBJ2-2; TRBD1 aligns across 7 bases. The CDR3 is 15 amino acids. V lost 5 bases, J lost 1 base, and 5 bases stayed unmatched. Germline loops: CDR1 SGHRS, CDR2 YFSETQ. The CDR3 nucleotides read TGCGCCAGCAGAAGACAGGGCGAGAACACCGGGGAGCTGTTTTTT. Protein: CASRRQGENTGELFF.